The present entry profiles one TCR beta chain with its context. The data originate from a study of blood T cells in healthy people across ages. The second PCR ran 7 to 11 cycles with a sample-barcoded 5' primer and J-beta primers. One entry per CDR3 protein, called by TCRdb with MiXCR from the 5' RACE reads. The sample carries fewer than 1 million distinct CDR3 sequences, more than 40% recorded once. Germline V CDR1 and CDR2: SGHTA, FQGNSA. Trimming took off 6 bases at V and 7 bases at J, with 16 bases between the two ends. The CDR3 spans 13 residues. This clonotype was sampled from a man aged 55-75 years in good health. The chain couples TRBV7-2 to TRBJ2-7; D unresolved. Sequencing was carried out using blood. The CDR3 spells CASSSSLSWEQYF. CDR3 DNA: TGTGCCAGCAGTTCATCCTTGAGTTGGGAGCAGTACTTC.